Each of the 16 T cell receptor beta chains below was sequenced from the same sample in a study of shared clonotypes between healthy human individuals (dated by TCRdb to about 2020). The protocol used for the library was the immunoSEQ multiplex PCR assay. Entries here come from immuneACCESS through TCRdb and include only in-frame sequences with V and J called. Some clones fail to appear in such tables; in the studies checked, an unresolved V gene covers under half of the shortfall, and the cause of the remainder is unknown. The sample data list around 240,000 clones, and over 50% of these were observed just once. The ten largest clonotypes hold more than 9.5% of the sample. Sequencing was carried out using memory CD4+ T cells sorted from blood. The sample's cell subset or site label, decoded: CD45RA-negative fraction. Receptor source: a man aged 25 to 40 in good health.

The gene calls are TRBV5-1 and TRBJ2-3; D perhaps matches TRBD2 (6 bases). CDR3 size: 18 residues. Trimming shortened V by 5 bases and J by 0 bases, and 22 bases separated the two germline ends. Germline CDR1 SGHRS, CDR2 YFSETQ. The CDR3 region is CASRRQSAGIASTDTQYF. The CDR3 DNA follows: TGCGCCAGCAGGCGCCAATCAGCGGGTATCGCTAGCACAGATACGCAGTATTTT.

The V and J genes are TRBV19 and TRBJ2-7; a possible D gene is TRBD2 (6 bases). Germline V CDR1 and CDR2: LNHDA, SQIVND (reference sequence). The CDR3 contains 15 residues. V lost 4 bases to trimming and J lost 3 bases, with 16 bases between them. DNA for the CDR3: TGTGCCAGTAGTACGATGGGGAGGAGAGGCTACGAGCAGTACTTC. Protein sequence: CASSTMGRRGYEQYF.

This clone was counted ten times or more. The chain employs TRBV28 and TRBJ2-2, with D perhaps matching TRBD1 or TRBD2 (7 bases each). CDR1 is MDHEN and CDR2 is SYDVKM in the germline V gene. Trimming left V 3 bases short and J 5 bases short, with 13 bases between. The CDR3 is 15 amino acids. The CDR3 bases are TGTGCCAGCAGTTTTCGGCAGGGGGGGACCGGGGAGCTGTTTTTT. Translation: CASSFRQGGTGELFF.

J is TRBJ1-5 and V is TRBV7-6; the D is unclear. CDR3 length: 14 residues. From germline, CDR1 is SGHVS and CDR2 FNYEAQ. V lost 0 bases and J 0 bases, leaving 3 bases between the germline ends. CDR3 sequence: CASSLAYSNQPQHF. The DNA of the CDR3 is TGTGCCAGCAGCTTAGCCTATAGCAATCAGCCCCAGCATTTT.

The V and J genes are TRBV18 and TRBJ2-2; a possible D gene is TRBD1 (5 bases). CDR3 length equals 13 residues. Trimming pared 4 bases from V and 6 bases from J, leaving 9 bases between. Germline assignment: CDR1 KGHSH and CDR2 LQKENI. CDR3 sequence: CASSLQGSGELFF. Here the CDR3 DNA reads TGTGCCAGCTCACTTCAGGGTTCCGGGGAGCTGTTTTTT.

The chain is built from TRBV5-6 and TRBJ1-2; D unresolved. V was trimmed by 1 base and J by 6 bases, leaving 7 bases between them. This CDR3 region has 12 residues. Germline V gene lookup returns CDR1 SGHDT and CDR2 YYEEEE. CDR3: CASSLSGNGYTF. Here the CDR3 DNA reads TGTGCCAGCAGCTTGTCTGGGAATGGCTACACCTTC.

The rearrangement links TRBV19 to TRBJ2-5; 8 bases align to TRBD2. Germline trimming cut 8 bases from V and 3 bases from J; bases unmatched to any gene: 2. This CDR3 comprises 12 residues. Germline CDR1 is LNHDA and CDR2 is SQIVND (reference sequence). The CDR3 sequence: CASGTRKETQYF. Here the CDR3 DNA reads TGTGCCAGTGGGACTAGAAAAGAGACCCAGTACTTC.

The chain carries TRBV7-9 and TRBJ2-5; 8 nucleotides agree with TRBD1. Trimming cost V 7 bases and J 2 bases; bases outside gene matches: 9. The V gene's germline CDR1 is SEHNR and CDR2 FQNEAQ (reference sequence). The CDR3 sequence is 15 residues long. The CDR3 nucleotides are TGTGCCAGCACAGGGGGCGCTTCGTTTCAAGAGACCCAGTACTTC. As protein: CASTGGASFQETQYF.

As regards this clone: Different DNA sequences within this sample yield the same CDR3. The chain recombines TRBV29-1 with TRBJ2-2; TRBD1 is a possible D gene (6 bases). Per germline, CDR1 SQVTM and CDR2 ANQGSEA. The ends were cut back, 3 bases at V and 6 bases at J, with 14 bases in the middle. The CDR3 is 14 residues long. CDR3 sequence: CSVDVGARAGELFF. The CDR3 DNA follows: TGCAGCGTTGATGTGGGGGCGCGGGCCGGGGAGCTGTTTTTT.

The V call is TRBV18, the J call TRBJ1-5, with a possible D match to TRBD1 (5 bases). Trimming cost V 3 bases and J 7 bases, with 16 bases left between them. The CDR3 consists of 15 residues. Germline CDR1 is KGHSH and CDR2 is LQKENI. The chain's CDR3 is CASSPGTGRGQPQHF. The CDR3 region has the DNA TGTGCCAGCTCACCCGGGACGGGGAGAGGACAGCCCCAGCATTTT.

The DNA for the CDR3 is TGTGCCAGCTCACCACCTAGCGGGAGTCTAGGGTCCAATGAGCAGTTCTTC. This codes for CASSPPSGSLGSNEQFF. This chain uses TRBV18 with TRBJ2-1, with TRBD2 matching over 9 bases. The germline V gene encodes CDR1 KGHSH and CDR2 LQKENI. V dropped 0 bases and J dropped 6; count of bases not matched to a gene: 9. The CDR3 loop spans 17 amino acids.

The rearrangement links TRBV18 to TRBJ2-7, with a possible D match to TRBD1 (6 bases). This CDR3 region has 12 residues. Germline CDR1 reads KGHSH; CDR2 reads LQKENI. Trimming shortened V by 5 bases and J by 10 bases, and 15 bases separated the two germline ends. This CDR3 is CASSKGDVAQYF. CDR3 in DNA: TGTGCCAGCTCAAAGGGGGATGTCGCCCAGTACTTC.

The chain is built from TRBV9 and TRBJ2-7; weak D call: TRBD1 (6 bases). V was cut by 4 bases and J by 6 bases, with 17 bases left in between. The CDR3 covers 14 residues. From germline, CDR1 is SGDLS and CDR2 YYNGEE. For the CDR3, the DNA is TGTGCCAGCAGCTCCCCTCGGGTAGGGGGCGAGCAGTACTTC. Translated, it gives CASSSPRVGGEQYF.

The gene calls are TRBV30 and TRBJ1-2; D not certain. The ends were cut back, 3 bases at V and 4 bases at J, with 12 bases in the middle. Germline assignment: CDR1 GTSNPN and CDR2 SVGIG (reference sequence). The CDR3 sequence is 13 residues long. The chain's CDR3 is CAWRGHAFYGYTF. The CDR3 region has the DNA TGTGCCTGGAGAGGGCATGCTTTCTATGGCTACACCTTC. Variable domain in full (rest from reference TRBV30 and TRBJ1-2): SQTIHQWPATLVQPVGSPLSLECTVEGTSNPNLYWYRQAAGRGLQLLFYSVGIGQISSEVPQNLSASRPQDRQFILSSKKLLLSDSGFYLCAWRGHAFYGYTFGSGTRLTVV.

V and J are TRBV27 and TRBJ2-1; 12 nucleotides align to TRBD2. CDR3 length: 17 amino acids. V was pared by 5 bases and J by 6 bases, with 11 bases of the junction left unmatched. Germline lookup yields CDR1 MNHEY and CDR2 SMNVEV (reference sequence). The CDR3 region has the DNA TGTGCCAGCAGTGGCCGACTAGCGGGAGAACGGGGCAATGAGCAGTTCTTC. This codes for CASSGRLAGERGNEQFF.

The chain recombines TRBV7-6 with TRBJ2-2; D call uncertain. The CDR3 consists of 17 residues. Trimming pared 4 bases from V and 7 bases from J, leaving 22 bases between. Germline CDR1 and CDR2: SGHVS and FNYEAQ. CDR3 coding DNA: TGTGCCAGCAGCTCCCCCCCCGGGCCAAATATAGGCGGGGAGCTGTTTTTT. The encoded protein is CASSSPPGPNIGGELFF.